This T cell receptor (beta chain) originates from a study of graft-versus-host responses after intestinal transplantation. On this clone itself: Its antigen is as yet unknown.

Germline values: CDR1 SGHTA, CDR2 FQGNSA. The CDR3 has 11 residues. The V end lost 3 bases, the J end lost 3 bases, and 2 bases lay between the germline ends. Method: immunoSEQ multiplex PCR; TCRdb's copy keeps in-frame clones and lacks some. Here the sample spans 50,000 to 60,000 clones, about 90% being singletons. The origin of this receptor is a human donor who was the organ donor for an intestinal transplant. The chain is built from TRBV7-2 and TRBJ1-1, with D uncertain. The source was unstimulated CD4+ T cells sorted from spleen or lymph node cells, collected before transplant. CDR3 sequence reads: CASSLYTEAFF. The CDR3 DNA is TGTGCCAGCAGCTTGTACACTGAAGCTTTCTTT.